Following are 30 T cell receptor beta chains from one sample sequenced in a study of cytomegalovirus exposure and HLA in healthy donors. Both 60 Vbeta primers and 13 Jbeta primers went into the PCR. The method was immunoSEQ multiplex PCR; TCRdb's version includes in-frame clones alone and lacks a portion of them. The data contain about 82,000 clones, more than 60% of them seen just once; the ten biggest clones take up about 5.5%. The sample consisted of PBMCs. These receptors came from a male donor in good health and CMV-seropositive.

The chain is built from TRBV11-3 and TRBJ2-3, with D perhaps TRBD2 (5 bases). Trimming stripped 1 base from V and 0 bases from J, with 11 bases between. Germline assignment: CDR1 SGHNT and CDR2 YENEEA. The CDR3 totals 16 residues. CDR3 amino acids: CASSLGGPISTDTQYF. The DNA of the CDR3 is TGTGCCAGCAGCTTAGGCGGGCCTATTAGCACAGATACGCAGTATTTT.

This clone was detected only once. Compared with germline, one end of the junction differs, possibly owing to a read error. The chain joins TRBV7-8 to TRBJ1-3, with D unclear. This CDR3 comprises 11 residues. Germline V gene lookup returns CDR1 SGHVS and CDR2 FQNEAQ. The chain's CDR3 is CASSHGGSSRF. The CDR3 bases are TGTGCCAGCAGCCATGGCGGGTCCAGTCGTTTT.

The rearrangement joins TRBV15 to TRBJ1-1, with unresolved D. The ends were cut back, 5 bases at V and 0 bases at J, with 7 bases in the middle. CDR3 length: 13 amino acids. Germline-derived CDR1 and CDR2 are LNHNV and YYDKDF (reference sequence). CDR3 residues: CATSPTLNTEAFF. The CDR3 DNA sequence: TGTGCCACCAGCCCGACATTGAACACTGAAGCTTTCTTT.

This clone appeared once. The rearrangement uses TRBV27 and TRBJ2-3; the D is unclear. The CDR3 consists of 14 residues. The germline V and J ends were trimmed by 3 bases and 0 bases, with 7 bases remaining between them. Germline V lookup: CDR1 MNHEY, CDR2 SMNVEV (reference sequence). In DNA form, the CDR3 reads TGTGCCAGCAGTTTTTTCTCGAGCACAGATACGCAGTATTTT. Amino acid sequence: CASSFFSSTDTQYF.

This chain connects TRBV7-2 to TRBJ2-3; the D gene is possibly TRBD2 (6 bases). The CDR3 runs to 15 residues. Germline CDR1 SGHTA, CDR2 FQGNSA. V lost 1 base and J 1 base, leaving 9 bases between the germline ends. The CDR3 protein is CASSLGWGGTDTQYF. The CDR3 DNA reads TGTGCCAGCAGCTTAGGGTGGGGGGGCACAGATACGCAGTATTTT.

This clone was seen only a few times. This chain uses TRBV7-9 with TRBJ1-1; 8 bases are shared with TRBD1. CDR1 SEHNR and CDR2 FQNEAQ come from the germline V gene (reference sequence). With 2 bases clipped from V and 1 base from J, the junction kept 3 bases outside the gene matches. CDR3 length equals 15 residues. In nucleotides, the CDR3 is TGTGCCAGCAGCTTAAACGACAGGGGGAACACTGAAGCTTTCTTT. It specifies CASSLNDRGNTEAFF.

For the CDR3, the DNA is TGCAGCGTGGCCCGGGGTGCGGGAGGCTGTGAGCAGTTCTTC. It translates to CSVARGAGGCEQFF. The chain uses TRBV29-1 and TRBJ2-1; 8 bases agree with TRBD2. The CDR3 runs 14 residues. After removal of 6 bases from V and 9 bases from J, the junction contained 13 bases not matched to a gene. Germline CDR1 is SQVTM and CDR2 is ANQGSEA.

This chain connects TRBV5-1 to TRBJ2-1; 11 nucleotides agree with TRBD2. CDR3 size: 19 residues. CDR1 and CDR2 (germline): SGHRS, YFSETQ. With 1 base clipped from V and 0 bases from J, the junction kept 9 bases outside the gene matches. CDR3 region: CASSLSGTSGGGSYNEQFF. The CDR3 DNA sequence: TGCGCCAGCAGCTTGAGCGGGACTAGCGGAGGGGGCTCCTACAATGAGCAGTTCTTC.

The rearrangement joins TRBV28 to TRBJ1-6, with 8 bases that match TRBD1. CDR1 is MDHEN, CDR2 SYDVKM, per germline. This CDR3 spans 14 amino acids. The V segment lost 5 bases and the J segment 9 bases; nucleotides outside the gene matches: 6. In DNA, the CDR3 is TGTGCCAGCAGTCCGGACAGGGTTGGTTCACCCCTCCACTTT. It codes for CASSPDRVGSPLHF.

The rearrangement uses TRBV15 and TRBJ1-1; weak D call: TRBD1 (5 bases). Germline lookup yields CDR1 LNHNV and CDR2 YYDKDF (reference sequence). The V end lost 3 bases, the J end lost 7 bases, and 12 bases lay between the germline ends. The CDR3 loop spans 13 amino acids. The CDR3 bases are TGTGCCACCAGCAGGGGGGAGGTTGGTGAAGCTTTCTTT. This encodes CATSRGEVGEAFF.

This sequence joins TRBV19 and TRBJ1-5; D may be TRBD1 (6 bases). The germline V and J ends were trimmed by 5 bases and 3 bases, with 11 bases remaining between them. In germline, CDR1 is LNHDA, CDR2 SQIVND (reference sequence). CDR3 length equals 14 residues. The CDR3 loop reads CASSPGQLNQPQHF. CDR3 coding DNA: TGTGCCAGTAGTCCCGGACAGCTCAATCAGCCCCAGCATTTT.

Written as DNA, the CDR3 is TGTGCCAGTACCTCCGGGGACAGGCGGAACACTGAAGCTTTCTTT. Translating it yields CASTSGDRRNTEAFF. This chain uses TRBV19 with TRBJ1-1, with 8 nucleotides matching TRBD1. Germline values: CDR1 LNHDA, CDR2 SQIVND (reference sequence). This CDR3 has 15 residues. The junction had 8 bases not matched to a gene; V was cut back by 7 bases and J by 1 base.

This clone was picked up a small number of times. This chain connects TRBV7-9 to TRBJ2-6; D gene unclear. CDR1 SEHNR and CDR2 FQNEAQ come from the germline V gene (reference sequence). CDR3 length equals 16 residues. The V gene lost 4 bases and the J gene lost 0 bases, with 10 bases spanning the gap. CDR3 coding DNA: TGTGCCAGCAGCTCCCGGTCATTCTCTGGGGCCAACGTCCTGACTTTC. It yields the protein CASSSRSFSGANVLTF.

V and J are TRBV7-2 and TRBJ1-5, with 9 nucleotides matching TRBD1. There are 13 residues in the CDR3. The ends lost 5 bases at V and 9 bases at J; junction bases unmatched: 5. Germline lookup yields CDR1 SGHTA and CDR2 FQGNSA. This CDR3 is CASSPGQGLPQHF. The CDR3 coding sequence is TGTGCCAGCAGCCCGGGACAGGGTTTGCCCCAGCATTTT.

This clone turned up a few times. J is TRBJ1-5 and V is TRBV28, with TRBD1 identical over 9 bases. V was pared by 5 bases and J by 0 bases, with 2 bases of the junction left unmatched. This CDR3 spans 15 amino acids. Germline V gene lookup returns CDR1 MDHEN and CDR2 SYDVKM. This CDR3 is CASSQTGGSNQPQHF. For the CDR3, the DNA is TGTGCCAGCAGTCAGACAGGGGGTAGCAATCAGCCCCAGCATTTT.

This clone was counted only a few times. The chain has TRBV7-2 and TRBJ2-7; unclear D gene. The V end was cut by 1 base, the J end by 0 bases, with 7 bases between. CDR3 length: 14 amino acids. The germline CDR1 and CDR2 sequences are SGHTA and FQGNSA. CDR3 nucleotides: TGTGCCAGCAGCTTAGTGGCTAGCTCCTACGAGCAGTACTTC. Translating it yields CASSLVASSYEQYF.

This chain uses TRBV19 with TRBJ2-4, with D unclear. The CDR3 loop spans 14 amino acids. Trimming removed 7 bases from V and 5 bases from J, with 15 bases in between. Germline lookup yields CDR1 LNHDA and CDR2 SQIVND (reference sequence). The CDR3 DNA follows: TGTGCCAGTAAGGCGGCCCCCCCGGAAAACATTCAGTACTTC. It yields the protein CASKAAPPENIQYF.

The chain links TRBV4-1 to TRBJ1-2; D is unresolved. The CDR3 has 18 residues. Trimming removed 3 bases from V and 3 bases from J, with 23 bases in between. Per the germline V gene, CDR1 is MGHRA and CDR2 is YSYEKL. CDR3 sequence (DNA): TGCGCCAGCAGCCAGCCCCTGTGGGGAGGGAGGTTAGACTATGGCTACACCTTC. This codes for CASSQPLWGGRLDYGYTF.

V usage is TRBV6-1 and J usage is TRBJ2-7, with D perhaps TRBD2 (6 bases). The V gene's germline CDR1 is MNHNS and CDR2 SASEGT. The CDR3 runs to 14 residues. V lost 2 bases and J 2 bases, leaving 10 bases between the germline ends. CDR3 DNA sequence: TGTGCCAGCAGTGAAAGTGGGGAGGCCTACGAGCAGTACTTC. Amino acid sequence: CASSESGEAYEQYF.

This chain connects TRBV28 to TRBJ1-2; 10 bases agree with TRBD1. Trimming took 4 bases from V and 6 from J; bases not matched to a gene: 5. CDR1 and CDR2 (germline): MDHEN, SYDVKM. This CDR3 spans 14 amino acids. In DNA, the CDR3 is TGTGCCAGCAGTTCCTCCGGGACAGGGGATGGCTACACCTTC. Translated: CASSSSGTGDGYTF.

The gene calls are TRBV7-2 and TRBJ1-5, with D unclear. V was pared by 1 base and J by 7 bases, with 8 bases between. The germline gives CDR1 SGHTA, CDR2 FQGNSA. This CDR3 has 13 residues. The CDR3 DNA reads TGTGCCAGCAGCTTAGTTTCGGGGCAGCCCCAGCATTTT. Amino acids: CASSLVSGQPQHF.

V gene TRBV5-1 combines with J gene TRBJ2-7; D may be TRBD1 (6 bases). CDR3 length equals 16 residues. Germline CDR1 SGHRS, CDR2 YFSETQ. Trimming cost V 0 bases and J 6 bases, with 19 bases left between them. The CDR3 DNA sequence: TGCGCCAGCAGCTTGGCAGGGGCATCTTTACCTACCGAGCAGTACTTC. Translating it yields CASSLAGASLPTEQYF. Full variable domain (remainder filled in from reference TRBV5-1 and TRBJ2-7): KAGVTQTPRYLIKTRGQQVTLSCSPISGHRSVSWYQQTPGQGLQFLFEYFSETQRNKGNFPGRFSGRQFSNSRSEMNVSTLELGDSALYLCASSLAGASLPTEQYFGPGTRLTVT.

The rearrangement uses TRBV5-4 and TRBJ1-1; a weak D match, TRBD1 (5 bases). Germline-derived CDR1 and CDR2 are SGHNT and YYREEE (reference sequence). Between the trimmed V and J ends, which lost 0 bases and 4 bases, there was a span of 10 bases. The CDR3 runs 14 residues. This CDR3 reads CASSLDSGVTEAFF. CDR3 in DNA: TGTGCCAGCAGCTTGGACTCGGGGGTCACTGAAGCTTTCTTT.

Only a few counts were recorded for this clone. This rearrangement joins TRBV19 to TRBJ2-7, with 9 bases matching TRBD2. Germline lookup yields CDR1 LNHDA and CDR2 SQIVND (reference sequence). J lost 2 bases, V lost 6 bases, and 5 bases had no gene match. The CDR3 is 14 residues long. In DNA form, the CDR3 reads TGTGCCAGTAGGTCAAGCGGGGGGACCTACGAGCAGTACTTC. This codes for CASRSSGGTYEQYF.

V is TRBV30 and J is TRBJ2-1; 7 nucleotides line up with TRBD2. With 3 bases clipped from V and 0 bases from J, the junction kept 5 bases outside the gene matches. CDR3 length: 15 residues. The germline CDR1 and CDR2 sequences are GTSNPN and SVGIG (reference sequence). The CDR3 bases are TGTGCCTGGAGGGAATGGACTAGCTCCTACAATGAGCAGTTCTTC. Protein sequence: CAWREWTSSYNEQFF.

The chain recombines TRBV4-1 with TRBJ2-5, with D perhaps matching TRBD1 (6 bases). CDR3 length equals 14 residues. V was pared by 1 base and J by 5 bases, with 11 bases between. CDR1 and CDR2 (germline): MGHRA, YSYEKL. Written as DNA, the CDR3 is TGCGCCAGCAGCCAAGCCAGGGGATGGGAGACCCAGTACTTC. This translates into CASSQARGWETQYF.

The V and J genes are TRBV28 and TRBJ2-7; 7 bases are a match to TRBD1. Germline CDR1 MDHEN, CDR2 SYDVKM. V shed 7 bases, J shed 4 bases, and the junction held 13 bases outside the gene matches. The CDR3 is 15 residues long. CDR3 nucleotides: TGTGCCAGCACTAGACCGGGACAGCCAAGTTACGAGCAGTACTTC. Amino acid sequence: CASTRPGQPSYEQYF.

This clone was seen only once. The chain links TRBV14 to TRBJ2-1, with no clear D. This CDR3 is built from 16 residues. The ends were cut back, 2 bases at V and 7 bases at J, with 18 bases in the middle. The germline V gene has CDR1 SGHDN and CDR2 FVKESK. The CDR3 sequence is CASSQFPRGSRNEQFF. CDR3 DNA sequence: TGTGCCAGCAGCCAATTTCCTAGAGGAAGTCGGAATGAGCAGTTCTTC.

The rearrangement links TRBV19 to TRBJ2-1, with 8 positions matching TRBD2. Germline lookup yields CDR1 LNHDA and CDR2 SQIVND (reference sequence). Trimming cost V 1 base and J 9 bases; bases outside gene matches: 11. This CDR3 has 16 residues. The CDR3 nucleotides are TGTGCCAGTAGTATAGTATCGGGAGGGCCAGGTTCTGAGCAGTTCTTC. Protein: CASSIVSGGPGSEQFF. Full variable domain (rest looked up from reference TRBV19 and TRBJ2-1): DGGITQSPKYLFRKEGQNVTLSCEQNLNHDAMYWYRQDPGQGLRLIYYSQIVNDFQKGDIAEGYSVSREKKESFPLTVTSAQKNPTAFYLCASSIVSGGPGSEQFFGPGTRLTVL.

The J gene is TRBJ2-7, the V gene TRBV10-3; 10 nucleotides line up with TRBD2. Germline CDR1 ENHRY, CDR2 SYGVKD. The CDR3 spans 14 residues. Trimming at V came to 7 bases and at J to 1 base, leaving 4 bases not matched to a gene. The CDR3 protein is CAITGTSDSYEQYF. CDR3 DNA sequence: TGTGCCATCACTGGGACTAGCGATTCCTACGAGCAGTACTTC.